What follows describes a single T cell receptor (beta chain). Its antigen is not known. It was with 60 Vbeta and 13 Jbeta primers that the PCR ran. Libraries were prepared by immunoSEQ multiplex PCR; TCRdb keeps only in-frame clonotypes and omits some of them. The top ten clones hold 1.5% to 2% of a sample with approximately 210,000 clones, more than 75% of them seen once. The record originates from a study of cytomegalovirus exposure and HLA in healthy donors. Broader study findings: Clonal expansion, a later analysis showed, was greater in HLA-associated TCR beta chains than in equally common others. Highest at DRB1 and lowest at HLA-C, TCR association rates differed among HLA loci in a later analysis. For TCR beta chains, V- and J-gene trimming was later linked to a missense DCLRE1C variant.

V was clipped by 3 bases and J by 5 bases, with 10 bases between them. Per the germline V gene, CDR1 is LNHDA and CDR2 is SQIVND (reference sequence). This CDR3 is built from 14 residues. This chain uses TRBV19 with TRBJ1-4; TRBD1 might be the D (6 bases). The clonotype was recovered from a woman aged 18-29 years in good health and CMV-seronegative. Input material: PBMCs. The CDR3 nucleotides are TGTGCCAGTAGTATTACAGGGTCAAATGAAAAACTGTTTTTT. Translation: CASSITGSNEKLFF. Complete variable domain (other parts from reference TRBV19 and TRBJ1-4): DGGITQSPKYLFRKEGQNVTLSCEQNLNHDAMYWYRQDPGQGLRLIYYSQIVNDFQKGDIAEGYSVSREKKESFPLTVTSAQKNPTAFYLCASSITGSNEKLFFGSGTQLSVL.